Listed below are T cell receptor beta chains from one sample, sequenced in a study of blood T cell repertoires in COVID-19. Clones were sequenced by immunoSEQ multiplex PCR, and TCRdb holds only the in-frame ones, with some missing. The data hold some 350,000 clones, with 80% to 90% observed a single time. Sequences were obtained from PBMCs or T cells enriched from blood (not recorded which). These receptors were taken from a man aged 18-30 years who had recovered from COVID-19. Each CDR3 is given with its conserved first and last residue. A D gene is named only where the DNA matches it firmly. Size is stated for part of the rows, as once, few or many counts, or as a class when the clone is expanded.

CDR3 protein: CASSTRAEAFF; CDR3 DNA: TGTGCCAGCAGCACTAGAGCTGAAGCTTTCTTT; clone size: -; J gene: TRBJ1-1; D gene: -; V gene: TRBV28
CDR3 protein: CASSQVEGRVAFF; CDR3 DNA: TGTGCCAGCAGCCAAGTAGAAGGGAGAGTAGCTTTCTTT; clone size: -; J gene: TRBJ1-1; D gene: -; V gene: TRBV3-1/TRBV3-2
CDR3 protein: CASGSGGYEQYF; CDR3 DNA: TGTGCCAGCGGGAGCGGGGGCTACGAGCAGTACTTC; clone size: few; J gene: TRBJ2-7; D gene: TRBD2; V gene: TRBV2
CDR3 protein: CAWSSPGDSNQPQHF; CDR3 DNA: TGTGCCTGGAGTTCCCCAGGGGATAGCAATCAGCCCCAGCATTTT; clone size: -; J gene: TRBJ1-5; D gene: -; V gene: TRBV30
CDR3 protein: CASSPGGSQPQHF; CDR3 DNA: TGTGCCAGCAGCCCAGGGGGCAGTCAGCCCCAGCATTTT; clone size: -; J gene: TRBJ1-5; D gene: TRBD1; V gene: TRBV7-9
CDR3 protein: CAITGVTNEKLFF; CDR3 DNA: TGTGCCATAACGGGAGTAACTAATGAAAAACTGTTTTTT; clone size: -; J gene: TRBJ1-4; D gene: -; V gene: TRBV28
CDR3 protein: CASSRDRTGGYGNEQFF; CDR3 DNA: TGTGCCAGCAGCCGAGACCGGACAGGGGGTTATGGGAATGAGCAGTTCTTC; clone size: -; J gene: TRBJ2-1; D gene: TRBD1; V gene: TRBV7-9
CDR3 protein: CASSPSRGPYEQYF; CDR3 DNA: TGTGCCAGCAGCCCCTCGCGGGGGCCATACGAGCAGTACTTC; clone size: -; J gene: TRBJ2-7; D gene: -; V gene: TRBV9
CDR3 protein: CASSLGQIQETQYF; CDR3 DNA: TGTGCCAGCAGCTTAGGTCAGATTCAAGAGACCCAGTACTTC; clone size: -; J gene: TRBJ2-5; D gene: -; V gene: TRBV11-2
CDR3 protein: CASLRKTGYTGELFF; CDR3 DNA: TGTGCCAGCTTAAGGAAAACGGGGTACACCGGGGAGCTGTTTTTT; clone size: -; J gene: TRBJ2-2; D gene: -; V gene: TRBV19
CDR3 protein: CASRRATHGYTF; CDR3 DNA: TGTGCCAGCCGGAGGGCTACCCATGGCTACACCTTC; clone size: few; J gene: TRBJ1-2; D gene: -; V gene: TRBV6-5
CDR3 protein: CASSLTSGGTYEQYF; CDR3 DNA: TGTGCCAGCAGCCTGACTAGCGGGGGAACCTACGAGCAGTACTTC; clone size: -; J gene: TRBJ2-7; D gene: TRBD2; V gene: TRBV6-5
CDR3 protein: CASSETLGNEQFF; CDR3 DNA: TGTGCCAGCAGTGAAACTCTCGGCAATGAGCAGTTCTTC; clone size: once; J gene: TRBJ2-1; D gene: -; V gene: TRBV2
CDR3 protein: CASSASDRAISGNTIYF; CDR3 DNA: TGTGCCAGCAGCGCCTCCGACAGGGCCATAAGTGGAAACACCATATATTTT; clone size: -; J gene: TRBJ1-3; D gene: TRBD1; V gene: TRBV9
CDR3 protein: CASSLLTGLEQFF; CDR3 DNA: TGTGCCAGCAGCCTACTGACAGGGCTTGAGCAGTTCTTC; clone size: -; J gene: TRBJ2-1; D gene: TRBD1; V gene: TRBV6-4
CDR3 protein: CASGRTAGGYGYTF; CDR3 DNA: TGTGCCAGCGGGCGGACGGCAGGGGGTTATGGCTACACCTTC; clone size: -; J gene: TRBJ1-2; D gene: TRBD1; V gene: TRBV28
CDR3 protein: CASSQGGGNTIYF; CDR3 DNA: TGCGCCAGCAGCCAAGGAGGAGGAAACACCATATATTTT; clone size: -; J gene: TRBJ1-3; D gene: -; V gene: TRBV4-3